The TCR beta chain described here comes from a study of vaccination effects on CD4 cells after COVID-19. To note about this clone: Its cognate antigen is unknown.

V was clipped by 2 bases and J by 7 bases; unmatched bases: 2. Germline CDR1 is KGHSH and CDR2 is LQKENI. This CDR3 comprises 15 residues. Culturing for around ten days preceded CD4+ T cell isolation. Generated by immunoSEQ multiplex PCR, the TCRdb table keeps only in-frame clones and is missing some. Here the sample spans around 70,000 clones, roughly three quarters being singletons. This material consisted of CD4+ T cells from PBMCs cultured without peptide, taken before COVID-19 vaccination. The chain recombines TRBV18 with TRBJ1-6, with TRBD1 matching 10 bases. This TCR was recovered from a human donor who received a COVID-19 vaccine. CDR3 nucleotides: TGTGCCAGCTCACCAGGGACAGGGGCCAATTCACCCCTCCACTTT. This encodes CASSPGTGANSPLHF.